What follows are 2 T cell receptor beta chains derived from one specimen sequenced in a study of blood T cell repertoires in COVID-19. Repertoires were generated with immunoSEQ multiplex PCR, while TCRdb's copy carries only in-frame clones and drops some. Of approximately 150,000 clones in the sample, approximately 93% were seen once. The specimen was peripheral blood. These receptors originate from an older woman with COVID-19, enrolled during active disease.

This chain joins TRBV19 and TRBJ1-5; 9 bases agree with TRBD1. The V segment lost 5 bases and the J segment 6 bases; nucleotides outside the gene matches: 8. The V gene's germline CDR1 is LNHDA and CDR2 SQIVND (reference sequence). The length of the CDR3 is 15 residues. CDR3 DNA sequence: TGTGCCAGTAGTGTACAGGGGGCTGGGGGTCAGCCCCAGCATTTT. It is translated as CASSVQGAGGQPQHF.

This sequence joins TRBV19 and TRBJ1-2; the match to TRBD1 covers 9 bases. CDR1 is LNHDA and CDR2 is SQIVND in the germline V gene (reference sequence). J was trimmed by 2 bases and V by 3 bases; bases with no gene match: 1. This CDR3 is built from 14 residues. The CDR3 loop is CASSIGQGNYGYTF. CDR3 DNA: TGTGCCAGTAGTATTGGACAGGGGAACTATGGCTACACCTTC.